This TCR beta chain came from a study of human T cells and chemical hapten exposure. Findings of the study overall: Patch test score rose with PT1 expanded TCRs, significant at 8, 16, 32, not 4.

In regard to this clonotype: No antigen is known for it. A much larger clonotype is one base distant, so this may be a read error.

A single record per CDR3 protein comes from TCRdb applying MiXCR to the RACE reads. The table lists about 81,000 distinct CDR3 sequences, roughly 10% of them singletons. Noted time point: patch test 2, 6 weeks after DPC sensitization. The sample's treatment: therapeutic diphenylcyclopropenone sensitization with weekly scalp DPC. This clonotype originated in a woman aged 25 to 39 with alopecia areata. Some clones in this sample may be carry-over from other donors' samples. The specimen was whole blood, collected in connection with sensitization to the hapten diphenylcyclopropenone (DPC).

CDR3 bases: TGCAGGGCTAGAGACCCCGGGACAGGGTACACTGAAGCTTTCTTT. This translates into CRARDPGTGYTEAFF. J is TRBJ1-1 and V is TRBV20-1; TRBD1 matches at 9 bases. In germline, CDR1 is DFQATT, CDR2 SNEGSKA (reference sequence). The CDR3 length is 15 residues.